This T cell receptor beta chain stems from a study of shared clonotypes between healthy human individuals. The repertoire was sequenced with immunoSEQ multiplex PCR; TCRdb's copy has only in-frame clones and lacks some. This table holds some 500,000 clones, roughly 95% found once. Germline loops: CDR1 LNHDA, CDR2 SQIVND (reference sequence). With V trimmed by 7 bases and J by 2 bases, 7 bases remained unmatched. The CDR3 loop spans 14 amino acids. The investigators split CD4+ cells into a CD45RA+ naive subset and a CD45RA-negative memory subset. The rearrangement links TRBV19 to TRBJ2-7; 8 nucleotides line up with TRBD2. The receptor's source is a woman aged 30 to 39 in good health. The specimen was naive CD4+ T cells sorted from blood. Subset given: CD45RA+ positively selected. This chain's CDR3 is CASKSGSGPYEQYF. CDR3 nucleotides: TGTGCCAGTAAGAGCGGGAGCGGGCCCTACGAGCAGTACTTC.